These 8 T cell receptor beta chains came from one sample sequenced in a study of cytomegalovirus exposure and HLA in healthy donors. In the PCR, 60 Vbeta and 13 Jbeta primers were used. Sequencing was performed with immunoSEQ multiplex PCR; in TCRdb, only in-frame clones are kept and a portion is missing. The sample holds 80,000 to 95,000 clones. The sample taken for sequencing was PBMCs. The receptors shown here come from a man between 50 and 59 years old in good health and CMV-seropositive.

The V call is TRBV5-6, the J call TRBJ1-2, with a tentative D call TRBD1 (6 bases). V was trimmed by 4 bases and J by 8 bases, leaving 18 bases between them. The length of the CDR3 is 14 residues. Per the germline V gene, CDR1 is SGHDT and CDR2 is YYEEEE. This chain's CDR3 is CASSQFYRETGYTF. The CDR3 DNA follows: TGTGCCAGCAGCCAATTCTACAGGGAAACCGGCTACACCTTC.

The chain combines TRBV11-2 with TRBJ1-1, with D maybe TRBD1 (6 bases). The CDR3 extends over 14 amino acids. CDR1 is SGHAT and CDR2 is FQNNGV in the germline V gene. Trimming removed 2 bases from V and 7 bases from J, with 14 bases in between. CDR3 region: CASSLTNGQIEAFF. Written as DNA, the CDR3 is TGTGCCAGCAGCTTAACAAACGGACAGATTGAAGCTTTCTTT.

This chain connects TRBV11-2 to TRBJ2-1, with TRBD2 matching over 8 bases. J gave up 9 bases and V 0 bases, and 13 bases lay outside the gene matches. From germline, CDR1 is SGHAT and CDR2 FQNNGV. This CDR3 has 17 residues. CDR3 bases: TGTGCCAGCAGCTTAGATCCAGGACTAGCATCCGGGGGTGAGCAGTTCTTC. This gives the protein CASSLDPGLASGGEQFF.

The gene calls are TRBV5-1 and TRBJ2-3, with D perhaps TRBD2 (5 bases). CDR1 and CDR2 (germline): SGHRS, YFSETQ. There are 14 residues in the CDR3. The germline V and J ends were trimmed by 6 bases and 0 bases, with 11 bases remaining between them. CDR3 sequence (DNA): TGCGCCAGCAAGGGAGCGGTTAGCACAGATACGCAGTATTTT. It is translated as CASKGAVSTDTQYF.

The chain uses TRBV5-1 and TRBJ1-1; 7 bases agree with TRBD1. Germline values: CDR1 SGHRS, CDR2 YFSETQ. The V gene end was trimmed by 4 bases and the J gene end by 1 base; junction bases not matched to a gene: 7. The CDR3 has 15 residues. CDR3 region: CASSAWTGQNTEAFF. CDR3 in DNA: TGCGCCAGCAGCGCATGGACAGGTCAGAACACTGAAGCTTTCTTT.

The chain joins TRBV28 to TRBJ1-1; 8 bases are shared with TRBD1. This CDR3 is built from 16 residues. The J segment lost 2 bases and the V segment lost 4 bases, leaving 9 bases of the junction unmatched. Germline CDR1 reads MDHEN; CDR2 reads SYDVKM. CDR3: CASSSLLTGDNTEAFF. In DNA, the CDR3 is TGTGCCAGCAGTTCCCTCTTGACAGGGGATAACACTGAAGCTTTCTTT.

This chain links TRBV10-1 with TRBJ1-1; maybe TRBD1 (5 bases). CDR1 and CDR2 (germline): WNHNN, SYGVQD (reference sequence). The CDR3 sequence is 13 residues long. V was cut by 3 bases and J by 4 bases, with 9 bases left in between. CDR3 sequence: CASSDTGGTEAFF. CDR3 sequence (DNA): TGCGCCAGCAGTGACACGGGGGGCACTGAAGCTTTCTTT.

The chain has TRBV11-3 and TRBJ2-1, with D possibly being TRBD2 (6 bases). The CDR3 runs 19 residues. Deletions cut 4 bases from V and 0 bases from J, with 22 bases between. CDR1 SGHNT and CDR2 YENEEA come from the germline V gene. CDR3: CASSSSAGMGTSSYNEQFF. The CDR3 nucleotides read TGTGCCAGCAGCTCATCAGCGGGCATGGGGACGAGCTCCTACAATGAGCAGTTCTTC. The variable domain in full, completed from reference TRBV11-3 and TRBJ2-1, reads EAGVVQSPRYKIIEKKQPVAFWCNPISGHNTLYWYLQNLGQGPELLIRYENEEAVDDSQLPKDRFSAERLKGVDSTLKIQPAELGDSAVYLCASSSSAGMGTSSYNEQFFGPGTRLTVL.